One TCR beta chain is described in this entry. Its antigen is unidentified. The data originate from a study of shared clonotypes between healthy human individuals. Across the whole study: Three plates were used per donor for CD4 naive, three for CD4 memory, two for CD8 naive and one for CD8 memory. Study-wide points: An anticipated effect of sequencing depth on clonotype sharing among donors was recognized. Limitation of the genetic and exposure-history diversity represented came from the few donors.

Several immunoSEQ 96-well plates shared each subset's DNA, each plate a replicate. Profiled with immunoSEQ multiplex PCR; TCRdb holds only in-frame clones, not every one. The sample lists 2 million to 2.5 million clones; roughly 95% were seen once. Germline V gene sequence: CDR1 GTSNPN, CDR2 SVGIG (reference sequence). V dropped 2 bases and J dropped 0; count of bases not matched to a gene: 6. The length of the CDR3 is 16 residues. The chain combines TRBV30 with TRBJ2-3; 9 nucleotides align to TRBD2. This sequence originates from a man aged 18 to 29 in good health. Sequences were obtained from naive CD4+ T cells sorted from blood. Subset in this sample: CD45RA+ positively selected. The CDR3 protein is CAWSPQRGASTDTQYF. CDR3 nucleotides: TGTGCCTGGAGTCCGCAGCGGGGGGCTAGCACAGATACGCAGTATTTT. Full variable domain (remainder filled in from reference TRBV30 and TRBJ2-3): SQTIHQWPATLVQPVGSPLSLECTVEGTSNPNLYWYRQAAGRGLQLLFYSVGIGQISSEVPQNLSASRPQDRQFILSSKKLLLSDSGFYLCAWSPQRGASTDTQYFGPGTRLTVL.